This T cell receptor beta chain is from a study of blood T cell repertoires in COVID-19. Turning to the study itself: Italy, Spain and the United States were the sources of the convalescent and acute COVID-19 samples. PBMCs, B-cell-depleted T cells, or T cells provided the cDNA or gDNA that made up the material.

Original processing notes: Estimates of nucleated cell counts were drawn from the amplification of reference gene primers. Some clones are missing from TCRdb's copy, which holds only in-frame ones; the method was immunoSEQ multiplex PCR. D and trimming were read from the DNA, whereas the V and J calls and clone size are those reported in that table. The sample lists tens of thousands of clones, more than 70% seen once, with roughly 15% in the top ten. This CDR3 region has 16 residues. In germline, CDR1 is ENHRY, CDR2 SYGVKD. V gave up 2 bases and J gave up 6 bases; unmatched junction bases: 8. In this sample, this clone turned up once.

Sequencing input: peripheral blood. This TCR derives from a woman in her 70s with acute or convalescent COVID-19. The chain carries TRBV10-3 and TRBJ2-3; 10 bases are a match to TRBD1. The CDR3 sequence: CAISEQDRGGSDTQYF. CDR3 DNA sequence: TGTGCCATCAGTGAGCAGGACAGGGGGGGTTCGGATACGCAGTATTTT.